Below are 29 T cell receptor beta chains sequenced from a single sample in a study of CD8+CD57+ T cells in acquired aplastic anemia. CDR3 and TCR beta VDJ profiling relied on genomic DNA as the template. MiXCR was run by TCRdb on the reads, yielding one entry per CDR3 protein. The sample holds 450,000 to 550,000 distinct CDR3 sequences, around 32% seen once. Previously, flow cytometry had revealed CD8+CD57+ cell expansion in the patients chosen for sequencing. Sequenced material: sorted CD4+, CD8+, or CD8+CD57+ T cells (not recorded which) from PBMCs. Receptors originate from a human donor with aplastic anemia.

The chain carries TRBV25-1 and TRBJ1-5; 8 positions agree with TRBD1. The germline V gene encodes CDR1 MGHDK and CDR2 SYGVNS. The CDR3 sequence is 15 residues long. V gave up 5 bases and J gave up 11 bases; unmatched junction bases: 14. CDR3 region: CASSLQDRVIRAQHF. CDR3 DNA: TGTGCCAGCAGTTTACAGGACAGGGTAATCAGGGCCCAGCATTTT.

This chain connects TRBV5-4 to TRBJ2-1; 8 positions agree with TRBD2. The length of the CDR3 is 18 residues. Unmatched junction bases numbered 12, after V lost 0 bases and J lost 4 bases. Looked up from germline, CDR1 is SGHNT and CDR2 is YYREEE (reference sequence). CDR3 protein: CASSLGRGSGILYNEQFF. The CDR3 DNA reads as TGTGCCAGCAGCTTGGGGCGGGGTAGCGGGATTCTTTACAATGAGCAGTTCTTC.

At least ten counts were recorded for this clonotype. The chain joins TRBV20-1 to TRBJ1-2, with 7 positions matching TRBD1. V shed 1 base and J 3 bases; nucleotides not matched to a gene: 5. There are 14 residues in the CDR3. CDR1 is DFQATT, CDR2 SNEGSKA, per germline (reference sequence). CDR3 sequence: CSARASGGYYGYTF. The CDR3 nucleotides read TGCAGTGCTAGAGCATCAGGGGGATACTATGGCTACACCTTC.

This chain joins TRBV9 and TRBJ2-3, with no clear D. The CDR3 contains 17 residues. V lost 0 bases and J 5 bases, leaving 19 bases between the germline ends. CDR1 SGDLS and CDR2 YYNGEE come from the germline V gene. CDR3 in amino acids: CASSVGVERTDQDTQYF. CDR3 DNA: TGTGCCAGCAGCGTAGGGGTTGAAAGGACGGATCAAGATACGCAGTATTTT.

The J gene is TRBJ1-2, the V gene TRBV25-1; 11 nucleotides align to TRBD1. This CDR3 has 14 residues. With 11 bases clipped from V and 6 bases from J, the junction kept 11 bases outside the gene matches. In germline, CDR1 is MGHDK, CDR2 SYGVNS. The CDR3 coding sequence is TGTGCCTCCACCTCTGGGACAGGGGGGCATGGCTACACCTTC. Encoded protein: CASTSGTGGHGYTF.

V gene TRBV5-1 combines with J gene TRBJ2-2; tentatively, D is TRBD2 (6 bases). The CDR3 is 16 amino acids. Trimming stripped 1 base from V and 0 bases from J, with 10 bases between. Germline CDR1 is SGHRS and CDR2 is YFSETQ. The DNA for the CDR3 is TGCGCCAGCAGCTTGTGGGGGGACGCGAACACCGGGGAGCTGTTTTTT. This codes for CASSLWGDANTGELFF.

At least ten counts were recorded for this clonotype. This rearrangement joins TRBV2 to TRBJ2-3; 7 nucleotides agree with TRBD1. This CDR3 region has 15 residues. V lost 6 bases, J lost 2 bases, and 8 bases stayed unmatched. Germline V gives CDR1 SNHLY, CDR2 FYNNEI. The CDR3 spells CASSGPGQSTDTQYF. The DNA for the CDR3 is TGTGCCAGCAGCGGGCCGGGACAGTCCACAGATACGCAGTATTTT.

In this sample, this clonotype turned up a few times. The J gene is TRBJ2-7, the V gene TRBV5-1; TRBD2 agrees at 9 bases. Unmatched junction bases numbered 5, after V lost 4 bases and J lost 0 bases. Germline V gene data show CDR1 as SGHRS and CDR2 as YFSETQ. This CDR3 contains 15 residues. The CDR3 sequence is CASSRLAASSYEQYF. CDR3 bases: TGCGCCAGCAGCCGACTAGCGGCTAGCTCCTACGAGCAGTACTTC.

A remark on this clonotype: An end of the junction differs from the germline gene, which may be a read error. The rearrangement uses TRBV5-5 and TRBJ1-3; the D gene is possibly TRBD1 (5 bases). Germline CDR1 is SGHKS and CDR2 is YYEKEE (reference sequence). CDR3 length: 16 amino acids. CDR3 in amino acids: CVSSLITGYSGNTIYF. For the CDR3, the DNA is TGTGTCAGCAGCTTAATAACAGGTTACTCTGGAAACACCATATATTTT.

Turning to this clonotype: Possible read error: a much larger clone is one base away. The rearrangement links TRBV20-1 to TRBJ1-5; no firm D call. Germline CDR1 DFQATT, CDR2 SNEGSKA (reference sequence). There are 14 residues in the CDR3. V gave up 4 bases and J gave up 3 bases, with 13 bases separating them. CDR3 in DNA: TGCAGTGCTAACCCGACGGCGGACAATCAGCCCCAGCATTTT. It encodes CSANPTADNQPQHF.

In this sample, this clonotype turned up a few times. The CDR3 loop is CASSLALGGSYGYTF. The CDR3 coding sequence is TGTGCCAGCAGTTTAGCCCTCGGGGGAAGTTATGGCTACACCTTC. The chain has TRBV2 and TRBJ1-2, with TRBD1 as a possible D gene (5 bases). Germline values: CDR1 SNHLY, CDR2 FYNNEI. V was pared by 5 bases and J by 5 bases, with 18 bases between. The CDR3 runs 15 residues.

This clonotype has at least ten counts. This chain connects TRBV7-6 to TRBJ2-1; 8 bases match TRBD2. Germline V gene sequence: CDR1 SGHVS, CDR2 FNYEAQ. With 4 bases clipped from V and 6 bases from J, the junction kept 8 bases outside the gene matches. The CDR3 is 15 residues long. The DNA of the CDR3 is TGTGCCAGCAGCTCCGGGACCAGCGGGGGCAATGAGCAGTTCTTC. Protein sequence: CASSSGTSGGNEQFF.

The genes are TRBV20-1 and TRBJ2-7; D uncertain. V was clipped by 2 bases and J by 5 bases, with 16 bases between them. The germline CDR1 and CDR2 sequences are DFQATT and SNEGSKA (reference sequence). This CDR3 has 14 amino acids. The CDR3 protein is CSARKVTLAHEQYF. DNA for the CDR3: TGCAGTGCTAGAAAAGTCACTCTCGCTCACGAGCAGTACTTC.

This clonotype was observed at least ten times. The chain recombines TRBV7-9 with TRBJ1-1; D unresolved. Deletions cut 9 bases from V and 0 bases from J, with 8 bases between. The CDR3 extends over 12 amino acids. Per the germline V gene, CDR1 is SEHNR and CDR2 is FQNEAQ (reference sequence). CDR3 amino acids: CASSLMNTEAFF. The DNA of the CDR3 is TGTGCCAGTAGTCTAATGAACACTGAAGCTTTCTTT.

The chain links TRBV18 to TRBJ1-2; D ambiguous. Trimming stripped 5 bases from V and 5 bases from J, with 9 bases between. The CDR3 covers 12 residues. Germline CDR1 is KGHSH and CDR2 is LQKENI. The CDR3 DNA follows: TGTGCCAGCTCAACTGATGAATATGGCTACACCTTC. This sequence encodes CASSTDEYGYTF.

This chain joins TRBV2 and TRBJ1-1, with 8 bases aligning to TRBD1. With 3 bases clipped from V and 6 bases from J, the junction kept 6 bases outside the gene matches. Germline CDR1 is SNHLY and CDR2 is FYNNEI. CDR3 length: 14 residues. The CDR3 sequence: CASSEDRDQSEAFF. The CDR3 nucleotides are TGTGCCAGCAGTGAGGACAGGGATCAGTCTGAAGCTTTCTTT.

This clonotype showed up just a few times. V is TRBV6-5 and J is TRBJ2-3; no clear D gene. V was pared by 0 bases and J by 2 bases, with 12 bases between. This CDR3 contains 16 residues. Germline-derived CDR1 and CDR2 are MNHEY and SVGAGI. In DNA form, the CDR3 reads TGTGCCAGCAGTTACTCGAAGAAAAGGTACACAGATACGCAGTATTTT. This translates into CASSYSKKRYTDTQYF.

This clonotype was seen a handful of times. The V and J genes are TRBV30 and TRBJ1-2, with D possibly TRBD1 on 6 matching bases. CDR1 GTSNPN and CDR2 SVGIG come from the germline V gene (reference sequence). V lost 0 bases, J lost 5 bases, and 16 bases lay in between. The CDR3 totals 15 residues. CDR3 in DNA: TGTGCCTGGAGTGTACGGGGGACAAGACGATATGGCTACACCTTC. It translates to CAWSVRGTRRYGYTF.

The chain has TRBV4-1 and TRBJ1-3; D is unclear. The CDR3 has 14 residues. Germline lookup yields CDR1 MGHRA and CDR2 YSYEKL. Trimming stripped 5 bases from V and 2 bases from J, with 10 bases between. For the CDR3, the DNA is TGCGCCAGCAGCGAAAGTTGGACTGGAAACACCATATATTTT. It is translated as CASSESWTGNTIYF.

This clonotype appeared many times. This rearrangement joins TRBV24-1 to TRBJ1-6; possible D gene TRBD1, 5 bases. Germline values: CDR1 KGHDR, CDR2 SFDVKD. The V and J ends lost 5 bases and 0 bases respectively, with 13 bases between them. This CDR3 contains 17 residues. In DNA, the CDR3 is TGTGCCACCAGTGCGTCAGGGAGAAGCTCCTATAATTCACCCCTCCACTTT. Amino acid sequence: CATSASGRSSYNSPLHF.

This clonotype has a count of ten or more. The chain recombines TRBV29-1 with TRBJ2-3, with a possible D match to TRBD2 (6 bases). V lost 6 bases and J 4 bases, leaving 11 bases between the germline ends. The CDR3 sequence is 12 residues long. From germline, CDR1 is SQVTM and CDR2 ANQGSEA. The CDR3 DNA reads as TGCAGCGTCGAACTAGCCCCAGATACGCAGTATTTT. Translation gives CSVELAPDTQYF.

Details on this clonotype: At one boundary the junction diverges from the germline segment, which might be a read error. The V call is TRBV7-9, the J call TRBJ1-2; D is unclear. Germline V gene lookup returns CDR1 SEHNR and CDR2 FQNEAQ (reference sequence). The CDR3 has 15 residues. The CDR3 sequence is CASSLVSGANYGYTF. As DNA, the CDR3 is TGCGCCAGCAGCTTGGTGTCCGGGGCTAACTATGGCTACACCTTC.

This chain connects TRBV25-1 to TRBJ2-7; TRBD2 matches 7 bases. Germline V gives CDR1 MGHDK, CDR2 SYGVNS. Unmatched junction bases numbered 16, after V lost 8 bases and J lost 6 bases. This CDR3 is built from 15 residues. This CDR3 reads CASSPGREFKFEQYF. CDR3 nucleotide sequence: TGTGCCAGCTCACCAGGGCGGGAGTTTAAATTCGAGCAGTACTTC.

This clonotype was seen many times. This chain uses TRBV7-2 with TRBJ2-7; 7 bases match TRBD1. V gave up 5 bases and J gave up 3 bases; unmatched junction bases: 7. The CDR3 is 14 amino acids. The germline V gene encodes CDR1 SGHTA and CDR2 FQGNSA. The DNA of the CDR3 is TGTGCCAGCAGCCCGAGACAGGGTGGCTACGAGCAGTACTTC. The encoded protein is CASSPRQGGYEQYF. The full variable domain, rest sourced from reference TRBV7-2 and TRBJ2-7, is GAGVSQSPSNKVTEKGKDVELRCDPISGHTALYWYRQSLGQGLEFLIYFQGNSAPDKSGLPSDRFSAERTGGSVSTLTIQRTQQEDSAVYLCASSPRQGGYEQYFGPGTRLTVT.

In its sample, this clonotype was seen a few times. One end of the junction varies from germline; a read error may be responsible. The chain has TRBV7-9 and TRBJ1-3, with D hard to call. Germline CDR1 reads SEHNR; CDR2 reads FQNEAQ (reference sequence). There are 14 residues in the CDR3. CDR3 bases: TGTGCCACCCGTGGAAGCAACTCTGGAAGCACCATATATTTT. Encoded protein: CATRGSNSGSTIYF.

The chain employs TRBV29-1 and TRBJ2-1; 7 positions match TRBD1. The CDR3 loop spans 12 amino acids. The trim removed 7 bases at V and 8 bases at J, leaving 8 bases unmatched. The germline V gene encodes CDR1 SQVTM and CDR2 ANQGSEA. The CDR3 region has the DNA TGCAGCGACAGACAGGGAAGGGATGAGCAGTTCTTC. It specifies CSDRQGRDEQFF.

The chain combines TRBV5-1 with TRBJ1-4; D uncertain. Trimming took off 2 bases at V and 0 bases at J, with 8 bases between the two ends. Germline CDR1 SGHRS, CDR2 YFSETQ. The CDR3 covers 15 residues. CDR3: CASSLNQPTNEKLFF. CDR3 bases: TGCGCCAGCAGCTTAAATCAGCCAACTAATGAAAAACTGTTTTTT.

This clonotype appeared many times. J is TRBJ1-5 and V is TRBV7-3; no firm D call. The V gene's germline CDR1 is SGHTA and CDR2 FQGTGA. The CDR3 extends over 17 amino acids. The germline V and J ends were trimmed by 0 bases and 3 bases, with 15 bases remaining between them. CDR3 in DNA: TGTGCCAGCAGCTTAACGGTGGCGGGAAGGAACAATCAGCCCCAGCATTTT. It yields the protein CASSLTVAGRNNQPQHF. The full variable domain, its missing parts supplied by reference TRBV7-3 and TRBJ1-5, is GAGVSQTPSNKVTEKGKYVELRCDPISGHTALYWYRQSLGQGPEFLIYFQGTGAADDSGLPNDRFFAVRPEGSVSTLKIQRTERGDSAVYLCASSLTVAGRNNQPQHFGDGTRLSIL.

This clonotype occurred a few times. The CDR3 bases are TGTGCCACCAGTGATTCGATCACAGGGGAGCTGTTTTTT. As protein: CATSDSITGELFF. The chain joins TRBV24-1 to TRBJ2-2; unclear D gene. CDR1 is KGHDR, CDR2 SFDVKD, per germline. CDR3 length: 13 residues. The V end lost 2 bases, the J end lost 8 bases, and 8 bases lay between the germline ends.